This TCR beta chain appears in the sequencing data of a study of tumor-infiltrating lymphocytes in oesophageal squamous cell carcinoma. Germline V gives CDR1 WNHNN, CDR2 SYGVQD (reference sequence). This CDR3 has 13 residues. TCRdb reanalysed the PCR reads using MiXCR and keeps one entry per CDR3 protein. The sample yields 13,000 or so distinct CDR3 sequences, 55% to 70% seen once. To note about this clonotype: One end of the junction varies from germline; a read error may be responsible.

This chain links TRBV10-1 with TRBJ2-1; 13 positions match TRBD2. The specimen sequenced was esophageal tumor tissue. This receptor was obtained from a female donor with esophageal squamous cell carcinoma. The CDR3 DNA is TGCGCCAGCAGTGCGGGACTAGCGGGACTCTGGTCCTTC. Amino acids: CASSAGLAGLWSF.